The 31 T cell receptor beta chains reported below all come from one sample, sequenced in a study of blood T cell repertoires in COVID-19. The assay was immunoSEQ multiplex PCR, and TCRdb's table has in-frame clones only and misses some. The sample lists around 380,000 clones; approximately 89% were seen once. The source material was PBMCs or T cells enriched from blood (not recorded which). These receptors came from a man between 25 and 39 years old who had recovered from COVID-19.

This clone was detected once. J is TRBJ2-3 and V is TRBV14; 9 bases line up with TRBD2. CDR3 length equals 15 residues. CDR1 SGHDN and CDR2 FVKESK come from the germline V gene. V lost 3 bases, J lost 2 bases, and 3 bases stayed unmatched. The DNA of the CDR3 is TGTGCCAGCAGCCACCTAGCGGGGACCACAGATACGCAGTATTTT. It translates to CASSHLAGTTDTQYF.

The chain uses TRBV29-1 and TRBJ2-7, with D possibly being TRBD2 (6 bases). With 7 bases removed from V and 2 bases from J, the gap between germline ends came to 12 bases. Germline assignment: CDR1 SQVTM and CDR2 ANQGSEA. The CDR3 has 12 residues. The CDR3 loop reads CSGREEPYEQYF. For the CDR3, the DNA is TGCAGCGGCAGGGAGGAGCCCTACGAGCAGTACTTC.

This chain uses TRBV12-3 or TRBV12-4 with TRBJ2-2; D unclear. V lost 7 bases, J lost 7 bases, and 10 bases lay in between. The CDR3 length is 12 residues. The DNA of the CDR3 is TGTGCCAGCAACACGTTGGTCGGGGAGCTGTTTTTT. Translation gives CASNTLVGELFF.

V usage is TRBV27 and J usage is TRBJ2-2, with 7 bases matching TRBD1. CDR3 length: 13 residues. V lost 5 bases and J lost 10; bases outside the gene matches: 7. The V gene's germline CDR1 is MNHEY and CDR2 SMNVEV (reference sequence). For the CDR3, the DNA is TGTGCCAGCAGTCATAGGGACAGCCCGGAGCTGTTTTTT. Amino acid sequence: CASSHRDSPELFF.

The V and J genes are TRBV9 and TRBJ2-1; TRBD2 matches 7 bases. CDR1 is SGDLS and CDR2 is YYNGEE in the germline V gene. The junction had 13 bases not matched to a gene; V was cut back by 7 bases and J by 6 bases. The CDR3 runs 15 residues. The CDR3 here is CASYPTAGPSNEQFF. The CDR3 bases are TGTGCCAGCTACCCCACAGCGGGGCCGTCCAATGAGCAGTTCTTC.

The chain combines TRBV6-5 with TRBJ2-2; possibly TRBD1 for D (5 bases). Germline lookup yields CDR1 MNHEY and CDR2 SVGAGI. This CDR3 comprises 15 residues. Trimming left V 6 bases short and J 4 bases short, with 15 bases between. CDR3 DNA: TGTGCCAGCAGCCTAAAGGGGCCCCCCACCGGGGAGCTGTTTTTT. It codes for CASSLKGPPTGELFF.

The gene calls are TRBV5-1 and TRBJ1-1; the D gene is possibly TRBD1 (6 bases). V was clipped by 3 bases and J by 0 bases, with 15 bases between them. The CDR3 runs 16 residues. The germline gives CDR1 SGHRS, CDR2 YFSETQ. The CDR3, as DNA: TGCGCCAGCAGCTCGCTTGGGCAGGGGATGAACACTGAAGCTTTCTTT. It translates to CASSSLGQGMNTEAFF. Combining the CDR3 with reference TRBV5-1 and TRBJ1-1 gives the whole variable domain KAGVTQTPRYLIKTRGQQVTLSCSPISGHRSVSWYQQTPGQGLQFLFEYFSETQRNKGNFPGRFSGRQFSNSRSEMNVSTLELGDSALYLCASSSLGQGMNTEAFFGQGTRLTVV.

CDR3 protein: CATGDGYTF. The CDR3 nucleotides are TGTGCCACAGGGGATGGCTACACCTTC. This chain uses TRBV19 with TRBJ1-2; D might be TRBD1 (6 bases). This CDR3 has 9 residues. Per the germline V gene, CDR1 is LNHDA and CDR2 is SQIVND (reference sequence). The V end was cut by 10 bases, the J end by 6 bases, with 6 bases between. Variable domain in full (rest from reference TRBV19 and TRBJ1-2): DGGITQSPKYLFRKEGQNVTLSCEQNLNHDAMYWYRQDPGQGLRLIYYSQIVNDFQKGDIAEGYSVSREKKESFPLTVTSAQKNPTAFYLCATGDGYTFGSGTRLTVV.

The chain has TRBV27 and TRBJ1-1; D call uncertain. The CDR3 is 15 residues long. Trimming cost V 5 bases and J 0 bases, with 13 bases left between them. The V gene's germline CDR1 is MNHEY and CDR2 SMNVEV (reference sequence). The CDR3 DNA reads TGTGCCAGCAGTCCGGCAGCAGGCATGAACACTGAAGCTTTCTTT. It translates to CASSPAAGMNTEAFF.

The V gene is TRBV7-3, the J gene TRBJ2-2; the match to TRBD2 covers 8 bases. The CDR3 has 17 residues. Germline V gene lookup returns CDR1 SGHTA and CDR2 FQGTGA. V trimming: 5 bases; J trimming: 3 bases; junction bases outside the gene matches: 11. In DNA form, the CDR3 reads TGTGCCAGCAGCCCGTCAGGGGCGGGGGGATACACCGGGGAGCTGTTTTTT. Its protein is CASSPSGAGGYTGELFF.

The rearrangement links TRBV27 to TRBJ1-6, with D possibly being TRBD1 (5 bases). Germline CDR1 and CDR2: MNHEY and SMNVEV (reference sequence). V was clipped by 5 bases and J by 9 bases, with 17 bases between them. The CDR3 totals 15 residues. Here the CDR3 DNA reads TGTGCCAGCAGTACAAGACAGTTACTCGGTTCACCCCTCCACTTT. Translating it yields CASSTRQLLGSPLHF.

This chain links TRBV6-5 with TRBJ1-6, with unresolved D. Trimming took 7 bases from V and 7 from J, leaving 11 bases between them. CDR1 is MNHEY and CDR2 is SVGAGI in the germline V gene. The CDR3 has 13 residues. As DNA, the CDR3 is TGTGCCAGCATCCGGGAGACCAATTCACCCCTCCACTTT. Amino acids: CASIRETNSPLHF.

This sequence joins TRBV7-3 and TRBJ2-3; 8 bases match TRBD1. In germline, CDR1 is SGHTA, CDR2 FQGTGA. The trim removed 5 bases at V and 2 bases at J, leaving 6 bases unmatched. This CDR3 is built from 15 residues. CDR3 nucleotides: TGTGCCAGCAGCCTCCGGGACAGGAACACAGATACGCAGTATTTT. Translating gives CASSLRDRNTDTQYF.

This sequence joins TRBV19 and TRBJ1-2, with 8 bases that match TRBD1. CDR3 size: 15 residues. CDR1 is LNHDA, CDR2 SQIVND, per germline (reference sequence). Losses at the gene ends were 5 bases for V and 5 bases for J; bases not matched to a gene: 10. As DNA, the CDR3 is TGTGCCAGTAGTGCCTATGGGACAGGCGTTTATGGCTACACCTTC. This gives the protein CASSAYGTGVYGYTF.

This sequence joins TRBV27 and TRBJ2-1; possibly TRBD2 for D (6 bases). V lost 6 bases, J lost 4 bases, and 22 bases lay in between. The CDR3 runs 17 residues. Germline CDR1 is MNHEY and CDR2 is SMNVEV (reference sequence). The CDR3 region has the DNA TGTGCCAGCAGCTCCTTCTTTGTGGTGGGGGGATACAATGAGCAGTTCTTC. This sequence encodes CASSSFFVVGGYNEQFF.

This clone was counted only a few times. The genes are TRBV15 and TRBJ1-2; 7 bases match TRBD1. Germline V CDR1 and CDR2: LNHNV, YYDKDF (reference sequence). This CDR3 contains 15 residues. V shed 4 bases, J shed 4 bases, and the junction held 9 bases outside the gene matches. In DNA form, the CDR3 reads TGTGCCACCAGCATGCAGGGGGGTGGTGGCTATGGCTACACCTTC. It is translated as CATSMQGGGGYGYTF.

This clone occurred once. This sequence joins TRBV4-1 and TRBJ1-2, with a weak D call TRBD1 (5 bases). V was shortened by 7 bases and J by 9 bases, with 15 bases between the two germline ends. Germline-derived CDR1 and CDR2 are MGHRA and YSYEKL. The CDR3 runs 12 residues. CDR3 loop: CASKGGAERYTF. The CDR3 bases are TGCGCCAGCAAAGGAGGGGCGGAACGCTACACCTTC.

The V gene is TRBV10-2, the J gene TRBJ2-1; 8 bases map to TRBD1. CDR3 length equals 14 residues. Trimming removed 8 bases from V and 5 bases from J; junction bases left unmatched: 8. CDR1 WSHSY and CDR2 SAAADI come from the germline V gene. This CDR3 is CASVGTGRHNEQFF. CDR3 DNA: TGCGCCAGCGTCGGGACAGGACGACACAATGAGCAGTTCTTC.

The V call is TRBV4-2, the J call TRBJ1-1, with 7 positions matching TRBD1. Trimming removed 4 bases from V and 0 bases from J; junction bases left unmatched: 5. The length of the CDR3 is 15 residues. Germline loops: CDR1 LGHNA, CDR2 YNFKEQ. CDR3 amino acids: CASSPLGQLNTEAFF. CDR3 in DNA: TGTGCCAGCAGCCCCCTGGGACAGCTGAACACTGAAGCTTTCTTT.

CDR3: CASKREASYNSPLHF. DNA for the CDR3: TGTGCCAGTAAGAGGGAGGCCTCTTATAATTCACCCCTCCACTTT. The rearrangement uses TRBV19 and TRBJ1-6; D gene uncertain. The CDR3 runs 15 residues. The V end was cut by 7 bases, the J end by 4 bases, with 14 bases between. Germline loops: CDR1 LNHDA, CDR2 SQIVND (reference sequence).

The V gene is TRBV7-2, the J gene TRBJ1-1; 7 bases agree with TRBD1. The CDR3 length is 15 residues. CDR1 is SGHTA and CDR2 is FQGNSA in the germline V gene. Unmatched junction bases numbered 10, after V lost 2 bases and J lost 7 bases. The CDR3 region is CASSLSSDRQIEAFF. CDR3 DNA sequence: TGTGCCAGCAGCTTAAGCTCGGACAGGCAAATTGAAGCTTTCTTT.

CDR3: CASSEAPPDRGPQHF. The DNA for the CDR3 is TGTGCCAGCAGTGAAGCGCCGCCAGACCGGGGGCCCCAGCATTTT. V usage is TRBV6-1 and J usage is TRBJ1-5; D ambiguous. This CDR3 has 15 amino acids. Trimming cost V 0 bases and J 9 bases, with 15 bases left between them. Germline CDR1 is MNHNS and CDR2 is SASEGT.

The J gene is TRBJ2-7, the V gene TRBV4-2; 8 nucleotides agree with TRBD2. There are 16 residues in the CDR3. CDR1 is LGHNA and CDR2 is YNFKEQ in the germline V gene. With 0 bases clipped from V and 2 bases from J, the junction kept 6 bases outside the gene matches. CDR3 sequence reads: CASSQDPGGDTYEQYF. The CDR3 DNA reads as TGTGCCAGCAGCCAAGATCCGGGGGGGGATACCTACGAGCAGTACTTC.

This clone appeared a few times. The chain links TRBV4-2 to TRBJ2-3; 10 nucleotides match TRBD1. Germline CDR1 LGHNA, CDR2 YNFKEQ. The CDR3 totals 16 residues. Trimming removed 1 base from V and 2 bases from J; junction bases left unmatched: 3. The CDR3 DNA reads as TGTGCCAGCAGCCAAGGGGGACAGGGGTACACAGATACGCAGTATTTT. It codes for CASSQGGQGYTDTQYF.

The V and J genes are TRBV6-4 and TRBJ1-2; 9 nucleotides match TRBD1. The CDR3 runs to 14 residues. The J segment lost 9 bases and the V segment lost 4 bases, leaving 9 bases of the junction unmatched. The germline CDR1 and CDR2 sequences are MRHNA and SNTAGT. The CDR3 sequence is CASSGGTGSMSYTF. The CDR3 DNA is TGTGCCAGCAGTGGGGGGACAGGGAGCATGAGCTACACCTTC.

As concerns this clone: Other DNA sequences in the sample encode the same CDR3. The gene calls are TRBV15 and TRBJ2-7; 9 positions agree with TRBD1. Germline V gene data show CDR1 as LNHNV and CDR2 as YYDKDF (reference sequence). The CDR3 has 14 residues. The ends lost 3 bases at V and 2 bases at J; junction bases unmatched: 2. The CDR3 loop reads CATSRDRGPYEQYF. The CDR3 DNA sequence: TGTGCCACCAGCAGGGACAGGGGCCCCTACGAGCAGTACTTC.

The V gene is TRBV5-1, the J gene TRBJ1-1; TRBD1 might be the D (6 bases). The germline V gene encodes CDR1 SGHRS and CDR2 YFSETQ. Trimming cost V 4 bases and J 2 bases, with 12 bases left between them. The CDR3 extends over 14 amino acids. CDR3 nucleotides: TGCGCCAGCAGCGTCACAGGGTTCAACACTGAAGCTTTCTTT. It encodes CASSVTGFNTEAFF.

In this sample, this clone turned up a few times. This chain uses TRBV6-5 with TRBJ1-6; TRBD1 matches 9 bases. Looked up from germline, CDR1 is MNHEY and CDR2 is SVGAGI. V was pared by 7 bases and J by 9 bases, with 4 bases of the junction left unmatched. The CDR3 is 13 residues long. DNA of the CDR3: TGTGCCAGCACGGGACAGGGTCCTTCACCCCTCCACTTT. Its translation is CASTGQGPSPLHF.

The V call is TRBV27, the J call TRBJ1-1; D might be TRBD1 (5 bases). This CDR3 is built from 14 residues. V lost 2 bases and J 2 bases, leaving 9 bases between the germline ends. Per the germline V gene, CDR1 is MNHEY and CDR2 is SMNVEV (reference sequence). Here the CDR3 DNA reads TGTGCCAGCAGTTTAACCGGGACTAACACTGAAGCTTTCTTT. Its protein product is CASSLTGTNTEAFF.

The chain uses TRBV18 and TRBJ1-6; the match to TRBD1 covers 7 bases. The germline gives CDR1 KGHSH, CDR2 LQKENI. The V and J ends lost 4 bases and 8 bases, in that order; junction bases with no gene match: 5. The length of the CDR3 is 14 residues. This CDR3 is CASSLQGQDSPLHF. The CDR3 DNA reads as TGTGCCAGCTCACTACAGGGGCAGGATTCACCCCTCCACTTT.

V and J are TRBV15 and TRBJ1-5, with D maybe TRBD1 (6 bases). Trimming stripped 4 bases from V and 3 bases from J, with 10 bases between. Germline CDR1 is LNHNV and CDR2 is YYDKDF (reference sequence). The CDR3 spans 14 residues. This chain's CDR3 is CATSKGQFNQPQHF. The DNA for the CDR3 is TGTGCCACCAGCAAAGGACAGTTCAATCAGCCCCAGCATTTT.